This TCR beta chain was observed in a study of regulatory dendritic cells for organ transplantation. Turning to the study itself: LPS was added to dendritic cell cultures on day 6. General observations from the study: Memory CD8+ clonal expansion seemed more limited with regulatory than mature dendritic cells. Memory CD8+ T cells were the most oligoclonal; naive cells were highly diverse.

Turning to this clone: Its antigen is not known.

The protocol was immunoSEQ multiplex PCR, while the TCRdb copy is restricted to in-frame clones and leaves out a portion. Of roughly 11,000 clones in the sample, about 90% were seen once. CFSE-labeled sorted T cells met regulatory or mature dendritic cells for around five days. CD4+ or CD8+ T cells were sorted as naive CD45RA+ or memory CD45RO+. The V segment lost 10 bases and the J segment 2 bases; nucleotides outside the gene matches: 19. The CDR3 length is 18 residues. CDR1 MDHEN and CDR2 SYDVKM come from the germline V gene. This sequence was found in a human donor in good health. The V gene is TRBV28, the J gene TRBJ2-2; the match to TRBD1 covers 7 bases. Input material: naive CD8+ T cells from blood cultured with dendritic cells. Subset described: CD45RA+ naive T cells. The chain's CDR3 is CATDALLPGQYNTGELFF. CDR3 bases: TGTGCCACCGATGCCCTTTTACCGGGACAGTACAACACCGGGGAGCTGTTTTTT.